This is a list of T cell receptor beta chains from one sample in a study of cytomegalovirus exposure and HLA in healthy donors. Using immunoSEQ multiplex PCR, the repertoire was profiled, and TCRdb retains in-frame clones only, with some absent. The data hold over 200,000 clones, with roughly 79% observed a single time. Sequencing was performed on PBMCs. Receptors originate from a woman in her forties in good health and CMV-seronegative. CDR3s include the opening cysteine and the closing phenylalanine or tryptophan. D genes are given only for firm matches.

D gene	V gene	CDR3 length	CDR3 protein
-	TRBV11-2	13	CASSPNILYEQYF
-	TRBV27	14	CASSFVGNSQPQHF
-	TRBV20-1	11	CSAESRNEQFF
TRBD1	TRBV5-8	13	CASSLGGPYEQYF
-	TRBV28	15	CASSPPLVGTYEQYF
-	TRBV5-5	11	CASTSRETQYF
-	TRBV5-4	14	CASSRQGGQETQYF
-	TRBV6-6	15	CASSYDSQSYYEQYF
TRBD2	TRBV2	14	CASSGGLSTDTQYF
TRBD2	TRBV2	18	CASRGPNPNGGGSDTQYF
-	TRBV7-9	19	CASSLFSGGPKAGDYGYTF
TRBD1	TRBV10-3	15	CAISESTGGYEKLFF
-	TRBV21-1	19	CASSLRLTTGGGMNTEAFF
TRBD1	TRBV7-2	13	CASNPQGGPEAFF
TRBD1	TRBV7-8	13	CASSILTGVEQFF
TRBD1	TRBV7-9	15	CASSLDTGGNEKLFF
TRBD1	TRBV10-3	14	CAITPGQGTNGYTF
-	TRBV7-9	13	CASRSLGTGGYTF
-	TRBV4-1	13	CASSQVRDSPLHF
-	TRBV7-9	12	CSSSSFASEAFF
TRBD1	TRBV30	14	CAWVPGTGGMSAFF
TRBD1	TRBV6-5	16	CASSSRGGESVTEAFF
-	TRBV7-3	14	CASSSGVDGSEQYF
-	TRBV10-3	12	CAISIPRGEAFF
TRBD1	TRBV6-5	13	CASSERGLGPLHF
-	TRBV6-1	15	CASRTSGSYTDTQYF
-	TRBV2	12	CAPAGGTTEAFF
TRBD1	TRBV7-9	17	CASSLEGQLTFTDTQYF
-	TRBV19	14	CASSLRTGPYEQYF
TRBD2	TRBV2	14	CASSEGGRIYEQYF
-	TRBV11-3	12	CASSLEADPQYF
-	TRBV7-2	15	CASSAVNSGANVLTF
-	TRBV6-1	14	CASKRTEDNTEAFF
-	TRBV6-5	13	CASSISRGAEAFF
-	TRBV6-6	13	CASSALQGYEQYF
TRBD1	TRBV4-1	16	CASSQEMGQAQGEQYF
-	TRBV6-5	14	CASSYSREAYGYTF
TRBD1	TRBV5-4	17	CASSLIKGTGNTGELFF
TRBD1	TRBV18	18	CASSPYSPGQGREETQYF
TRBD1	TRBV5-6	14	CASSPGQVGNTIYF
-	TRBV5-4	14	CASSLDRQIYGYTF
-	TRBV6-5	14	CASSPGGINYGYTF